The 22 T cell receptor beta chains reported below all come from one sample, sequenced in a study of control samples from healthy donors and cancer patients. Generated by immunoSEQ multiplex PCR, the TCRdb table keeps only in-frame clones and is missing some. The sample gives just under 150,000 clones, 91% of which show up once; 3.2% is in the top ten. Sequenced: blood. These receptors were obtained from a man under 40 in good health.

This chain uses TRBV7-9 with TRBJ1-1; D is unresolved. This CDR3 has 12 residues. The germline V gene has CDR1 SEHNR and CDR2 FQNEAQ (reference sequence). Trimming took 6 bases from V and 0 from J, leaving 5 bases between them. CDR3 DNA sequence: TGTGCCAGCAGGTGGCTGAACACTGAAGCTTTCTTT. It codes for CASRWLNTEAFF.

The chain carries TRBV5-6 and TRBJ2-3; TRBD2 agrees at 10 bases. Unmatched junction bases numbered 1, after V lost 2 bases and J lost 1 base. Germline CDR1 and CDR2: SGHDT and YYEEEE. This CDR3 has 15 residues. Here the CDR3 reads CASSFTSGGTDTQYF. The DNA for the CDR3 is TGTGCCAGCAGCTTCACTAGCGGGGGCACAGATACGCAGTATTTT.

The V gene is TRBV7-2, the J gene TRBJ2-2; D is possibly TRBD1 or TRBD2 (6 bases each). Germline lookup yields CDR1 SGHTA and CDR2 FQGNSA. This CDR3 region has 15 residues. The V end was cut by 7 bases, the J end by 0 bases, with 12 bases between. CDR3 region: CASTRGAANTGELFF. In nucleotides, the CDR3 is TGTGCCAGCACAAGGGGGGCGGCGAACACCGGGGAGCTGTTTTTT. The variable domain in full, completed from reference TRBV7-2 and TRBJ2-2, reads GAGVSQSPSNKVTEKGKDVELRCDPISGHTALYWYRQSLGQGLEFLIYFQGNSAPDKSGLPSDRFSAERTGGSVSTLTIQRTQQEDSAVYLCASTRGAANTGELFFGEGSRLTVL.

This clone was seen just once. The chain recombines TRBV18 with TRBJ1-4, with a possible D match to TRBD1 (5 bases). The CDR3 contains 14 residues. The germline CDR1 and CDR2 sequences are KGHSH and LQKENI. The V end lost 3 bases, the J end lost 6 bases, and 11 bases lay between the germline ends. CDR3: CASSPSDTYEKLFF. The CDR3 DNA follows: TGTGCCAGCTCACCTTCGGACACCTATGAAAAACTGTTTTTT. Full variable domain (outside the CDR3, taken from reference TRBV18 and TRBJ1-4): NAGVMQNPRHLVRRRGQEARLRCSPMKGHSHVYWYRQLPEEGLKFMVYLQKENIIDESGMPKERFSAEFPKEGPSILRIQQVVRGDSAAYFCASSPSDTYEKLFFGSGTQLSVL.

The chain employs TRBV18 and TRBJ2-1; the match to TRBD2 covers 16 bases. Per germline, CDR1 KGHSH and CDR2 LQKENI. The CDR3 runs to 19 residues. Trimming took 3 bases from V and 6 from J; bases not matched to a gene: 11. CDR3 protein: CASSPAYGTSGGASNEQFF. CDR3 DNA sequence: TGTGCCAGCTCACCCGCTTATGGGACTAGCGGGGGGGCCTCCAATGAGCAGTTCTTC.

The chain joins TRBV3-1 (or the pseudogene TRBV3-2) to TRBJ1-1; D gene uncertain. Germline V gene data show CDR1 as LGHDT and CDR2 as YNNKEL (reference sequence). The CDR3 has 14 amino acids. V was shortened by 6 bases and J by 5 bases, with 16 bases between the two germline ends. The CDR3 is CASRELGARTEAFF. The CDR3 nucleotides are TGTGCCAGCAGGGAGCTGGGAGCGCGTACTGAAGCTTTCTTT.

J is TRBJ2-3 and V is TRBV14, with D possibly being TRBD2 (6 bases). Germline CDR1 and CDR2: SGHDN and FVKESK. CDR3 size: 16 residues. Trimming cost V 6 bases and J 6 bases, with 22 bases left between them. This chain's CDR3 is CASSRSGLSGRDTQYF. The CDR3 DNA reads TGTGCCAGCAGTAGATCGGGACTGTCGGGGAGGGATACGCAGTATTTT.

This clone was observed once. This rearrangement joins TRBV12-3 or TRBV12-4 to TRBJ2-3, with D uncertain. The CDR3 runs 13 residues. V lost 6 bases to trimming and J lost 1 base, with 8 bases between them. The CDR3 bases are TGTGCCAGCAGGGCCCCGGGCACAGATACGCAGTATTTT. Translating it yields CASRAPGTDTQYF.

This sequence joins TRBV11-2 and TRBJ1-1; D perhaps matches TRBD1 (5 bases). This CDR3 is built from 12 residues. Germline V gene data show CDR1 as SGHAT and CDR2 as FQNNGV. V was shortened by 4 bases and J by 9 bases, with 12 bases between the two germline ends. As DNA, the CDR3 is TGTGCCAGCAGCTCTGAGACAGTACAAGCTTTCTTT. Amino acid sequence: CASSSETVQAFF.

The chain is built from TRBV28 and TRBJ2-7; 10 positions agree with TRBD2. The CDR3 has 14 residues. V lost 7 bases, J lost 7 bases, and 10 bases stayed unmatched. Germline CDR1 and CDR2: MDHEN and SYDVKM. The CDR3 DNA follows: TGTGCCAGCAAAGGGAGCGGGGGGGCTACGGAGCAGTACTTC. Translating it yields CASKGSGGATEQYF.

This chain joins TRBV4-1 and TRBJ2-7; 9 bases are a match to TRBD1. The CDR3 has 15 amino acids. Germline V gene lookup returns CDR1 MGHRA and CDR2 YSYEKL. J gave up 7 bases and V 0 bases, and 7 bases lay outside the gene matches. In DNA, the CDR3 is TGCGCCAGCAGCCAAGATTTACAGGGGGCGAGGGAGCAGTACTTC. Protein product: CASSQDLQGAREQYF.

In DNA form, the CDR3 reads TGTGCCATCAGTGAGTTTCTCACCGCACAGGGTTCTGGGCAGCCCCAGCATTTT. Translating gives CAISEFLTAQGSGQPQHF. The chain is built from TRBV10-3 and TRBJ1-5; possibly TRBD1 for D (6 bases). The germline V gene has CDR1 ENHRY and CDR2 SYGVKD. The CDR3 loop spans 18 amino acids. Deletions cut 1 base from V and 7 bases from J, with 23 bases between.

V usage is TRBV6-5 and J usage is TRBJ2-2, with a possible D match to TRBD1 (6 bases). From germline, CDR1 is MNHEY and CDR2 SVGAGI. V lost 0 bases and J 6 bases, leaving 11 bases between the germline ends. This CDR3 spans 15 amino acids. This CDR3 reads CASSYSSGVAGELFF. CDR3 DNA: TGTGCCAGCAGTTACTCTTCAGGGGTGGCCGGGGAGCTGTTTTTT.

The chain employs TRBV19 and TRBJ1-1; TRBD1 is a possible D gene (5 bases). The CDR3 is made up of 13 amino acids. Trimming cost V 5 bases and J 1 base, with 8 bases left between them. Germline V gene sequence: CDR1 LNHDA, CDR2 SQIVND (reference sequence). CDR3 coding DNA: TGTGCCAGTAGTCTGGGACCGAACACTGAAGCTTTCTTT. This gives the protein CASSLGPNTEAFF.

On this clone: The junction does not match germline at one end; this may be a read error. This chain joins TRBV19 and TRBJ1-5; 8 positions agree with TRBD1. The V gene's germline CDR1 is LNHDA and CDR2 SQIVND (reference sequence). The CDR3 is made up of 13 amino acids. CDR3 region: CGTGSLGNQPQHF. CDR3 nucleotides: TGCGGGACAGGATCCCTGGGCAATCAGCCCCAGCATTTT.

The V and J genes are TRBV5-1 and TRBJ1-2, with 7 bases that match TRBD1. The CDR3 loop spans 14 amino acids. Germline V lookup: CDR1 SGHRS, CDR2 YFSETQ. V trimming: 3 bases; J trimming: 8 bases; junction bases outside the gene matches: 10. The CDR3 coding sequence is TGCGCCAGCAGCTCGACAGGGCCCCATAAGGGCTACACCTTC. Protein product: CASSSTGPHKGYTF.

CDR3 sequence: CASNLLAGPYEQYF. CDR3 sequence (DNA): TGTGCCAGCAACCTACTAGCGGGCCCCTACGAGCAGTACTTC. This sequence joins TRBV2 and TRBJ2-7; 9 bases align to TRBD2. CDR1 is SNHLY and CDR2 is FYNNEI in the germline V gene. V lost 7 bases, J lost 2 bases, and 6 bases stayed unmatched. CDR3 length equals 14 residues.

The rearrangement links TRBV6-5 to TRBJ1-6; TRBD1 might be the D (5 bases). V was cut by 0 bases and J by 11 bases, with 14 bases left in between. CDR3 length: 15 amino acids. Germline V gene lookup returns CDR1 MNHEY and CDR2 SVGAGI. CDR3 sequence: CASSYSGRALAPLHF. CDR3 in DNA: TGTGCCAGCAGTTACTCAGGCAGGGCCTTGGCACCCCTCCACTTT.

The V gene is TRBV7-2, the J gene TRBJ2-3, with TRBD2 identical over 9 bases. Germline V lookup: CDR1 SGHTA, CDR2 FQGNSA. There are 14 residues in the CDR3. J was trimmed by 4 bases and V by 4 bases; bases with no gene match: 3. In DNA form, the CDR3 reads TGTGCCAGCAGCTCGCGGGGGGGCGCAGATACGCAGTATTTT. This translates into CASSSRGGADTQYF.

The chain carries TRBV7-8 and TRBJ1-1, with D unclear. The germline CDR1 and CDR2 sequences are SGHVS and FQNEAQ. The V end lost 3 bases, the J end lost 2 bases, and 7 bases lay between the germline ends. The CDR3 is 13 residues long. The CDR3 region has the DNA TGTGCCAGCAGCTTTCAGAAAAACACTGAAGCTTTCTTT. It translates to CASSFQKNTEAFF.

The chain combines TRBV2 with TRBJ1-1; a possible D gene is TRBD1 (6 bases). V lost 7 bases to trimming and J lost 0 bases, with 15 bases between them. This CDR3 is built from 15 residues. Germline loops: CDR1 SNHLY, CDR2 FYNNEI. CDR3 region: CASTFRTAVNTEAFF. The CDR3 DNA follows: TGTGCCAGCACCTTTAGGACAGCTGTGAACACTGAAGCTTTCTTT.

The gene calls are TRBV7-9 and TRBJ1-5; D remains unclear. Trimming cost V 5 bases and J 0 bases, with 11 bases left between them. The CDR3 extends over 15 amino acids. Germline V CDR1 and CDR2: SEHNR, FQNEAQ (reference sequence). Here the CDR3 reads CASSKRVHSNQPQHF. The CDR3 nucleotides read TGTGCCAGCAGCAAGAGGGTTCATAGCAATCAGCCCCAGCATTTT.